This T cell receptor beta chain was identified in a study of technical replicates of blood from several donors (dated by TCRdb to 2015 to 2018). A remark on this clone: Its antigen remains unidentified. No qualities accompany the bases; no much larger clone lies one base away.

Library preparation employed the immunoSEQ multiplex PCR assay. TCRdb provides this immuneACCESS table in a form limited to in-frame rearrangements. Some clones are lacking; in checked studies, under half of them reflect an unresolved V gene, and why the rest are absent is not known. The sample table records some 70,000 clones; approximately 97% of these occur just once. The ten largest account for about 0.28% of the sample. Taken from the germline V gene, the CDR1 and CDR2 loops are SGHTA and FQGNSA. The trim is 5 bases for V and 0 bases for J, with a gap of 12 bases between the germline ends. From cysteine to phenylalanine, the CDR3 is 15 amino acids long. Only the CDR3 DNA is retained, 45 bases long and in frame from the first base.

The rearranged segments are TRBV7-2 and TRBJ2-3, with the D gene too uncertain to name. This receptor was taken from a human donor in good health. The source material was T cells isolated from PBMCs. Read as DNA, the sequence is TGTGCCAGCAGCATTAGAGCCGGGAGCACAGATACGCAGTATTTT. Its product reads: CASSIRAGSTDTQYF.